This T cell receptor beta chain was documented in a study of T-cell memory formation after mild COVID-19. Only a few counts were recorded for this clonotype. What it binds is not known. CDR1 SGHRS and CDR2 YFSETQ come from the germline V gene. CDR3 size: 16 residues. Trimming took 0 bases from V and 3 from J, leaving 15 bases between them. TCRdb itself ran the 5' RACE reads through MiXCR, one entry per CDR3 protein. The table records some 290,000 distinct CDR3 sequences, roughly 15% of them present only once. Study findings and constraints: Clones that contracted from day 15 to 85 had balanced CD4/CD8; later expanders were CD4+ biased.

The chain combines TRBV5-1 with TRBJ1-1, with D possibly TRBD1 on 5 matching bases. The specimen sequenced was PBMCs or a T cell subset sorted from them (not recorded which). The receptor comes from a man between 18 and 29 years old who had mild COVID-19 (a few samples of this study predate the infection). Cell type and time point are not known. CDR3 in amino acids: CASSLVMQGGDTEAFF. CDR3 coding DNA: TGCGCCAGCAGCTTGGTGATGCAGGGAGGGGACACTGAAGCTTTCTTT. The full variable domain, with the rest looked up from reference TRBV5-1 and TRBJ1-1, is KAGVTQTPRYLIKTRGQQVTLSCSPISGHRSVSWYQQTPGQGLQFLFEYFSETQRNKGNFPGRFSGRQFSNSRSEMNVSTLELGDSALYLCASSLVMQGGDTEAFFGQGTRLTVV.